One sample yielded the 8 T cell receptor beta chains listed below, sequenced in a study of T cell repertoires in cytomegalovirus infection. The antigens these receptors bind are not known. MiXCR, run by TCRdb on the reads, gives a single entry per CDR3 protein. The table lists roughly 80,000 distinct CDR3 sequences, about 24% of them singletons. The sequencing used CD8+ T cells from cultured PBMCs, collected from culture after CMV antigen stimulation. The source of these receptors is a human donor in good health (CMV status not recorded). Some clones in this sample may be carry-over from other donors' samples.

This clonotype was counted a few times. The chain recombines TRBV7-9 with TRBJ2-7; 8 bases agree with TRBD1. From germline, CDR1 is SEHNR and CDR2 FQNEAQ (reference sequence). J was trimmed by 2 bases and V by 7 bases; bases with no gene match: 4. The CDR3 loop spans 13 amino acids. CDR3 loop: CASTTDRAYEQYF. DNA for the CDR3: TGTGCCAGCACCACGGACAGGGCCTACGAGCAGTACTTC.

The chain links TRBV5-4 to TRBJ2-5; D call uncertain. The CDR3 extends over 16 amino acids. V lost 4 bases and J 1 base, leaving 17 bases between the germline ends. CDR1 is SGHNT, CDR2 YYREEE, per germline (reference sequence). The CDR3 nucleotides read TGTGCCAGCAGCCCCAATCGCCTCCAACTCCAAGAGACCCAGTACTTC. Translating gives CASSPNRLQLQETQYF.

The chain couples TRBV3-1 to TRBJ1-5; D may be TRBD1 (5 bases). Looked up from germline, CDR1 is LGHDT and CDR2 is YNNKEL (reference sequence). The CDR3 runs to 15 residues. V lost 0 bases and J 3 bases, leaving 9 bases between the germline ends. The CDR3 sequence is CASSQEGTDNQPQHF. For the CDR3, the DNA is TGTGCCAGCAGCCAAGAGGGGACGGACAATCAGCCCCAGCATTTT.

This clonotype was seen a handful of times. The rearrangement uses TRBV29-1 and TRBJ2-2; no definite D call. Germline CDR1 is SQVTM and CDR2 is ANQGSEA. Trimming pared 4 bases from V and 1 base from J, leaving 7 bases between. The CDR3 consists of 13 residues. CDR3 region: CSVVLGNTGELFF. The CDR3 DNA reads as TGCAGCGTTGTACTCGGGAACACCGGGGAGCTGTTTTTT.

This clonotype was seen repeatedly, ten times or more. The chain combines TRBV7-2 with TRBJ1-6, with 7 nucleotides matching TRBD1. CDR1 is SGHTA, CDR2 FQGNSA, per germline. The trim removed 2 bases at V and 7 bases at J, leaving 11 bases unmatched. This CDR3 spans 17 amino acids. As DNA, the CDR3 is TGTGCCAGCAGCTTAACTCCACAGGGGTCTCGAAATTCACCCCTCCACTTT. This encodes CASSLTPQGSRNSPLHF. The full variable domain, with the rest looked up from reference TRBV7-2 and TRBJ1-6, is GAGVSQSPSNKVTEKGKDVELRCDPISGHTALYWYRQSLGQGLEFLIYFQGNSAPDKSGLPSDRFSAERTGGSVSTLTIQRTQQEDSAVYLCASSLTPQGSRNSPLHFGNGTRLTVT.

V gene TRBV6-2 or TRBV6-3 combines with J gene TRBJ1-1; D gene uncertain. This CDR3 spans 12 amino acids. Per the germline V gene, CDR1 is MNHEY and CDR2 is SVGEGT. V was shortened by 1 base and J by 8 bases, with 8 bases between the two germline ends. CDR3 nucleotides: TGTGCCAGCAGTTACTGGGCCACCGAAGCTTTCTTT. It translates to CASSYWATEAFF.

This clonotype has ten or more counts. The chain employs TRBV19 and TRBJ2-1; D perhaps matches TRBD1 (5 bases). With 3 bases removed from V and 6 bases from J, the gap between germline ends came to 15 bases. This CDR3 has 15 amino acids. CDR1 and CDR2 from the germline V gene are LNHDA and SQIVND (reference sequence). The CDR3 protein is CASSIVPGPVNEQFF. The CDR3 bases are TGTGCCAGTAGTATTGTACCAGGGCCGGTCAATGAGCAGTTCTTC.

Many counts were recorded for this clonotype. The V gene is TRBV27, the J gene TRBJ2-7; D is uncertain. Trimming pared 4 bases from V and 0 bases from J, leaving 4 bases between. CDR1 is MNHEY, CDR2 SMNVEV, per germline (reference sequence). The CDR3 has 12 amino acids. Here the CDR3 DNA reads TGTGCCAGCAGTTCCCTCTCCTACGAGCAGTACTTC. Amino acid sequence: CASSSLSYEQYF.